This TCR beta chain was captured by sequencing in a study of blood T cell repertoires in COVID-19. Study-level information: The samples span acute and convalescent COVID-19 from the United States, Italy and Spain. Sample material is recorded as cDNA or gDNA derived from T cells, B-cell-depleted T cells, or PBMCs.

Per the study methods: Estimates of nucleated cell counts were drawn from the amplification of reference gene primers. Method: immunoSEQ multiplex PCR; TCRdb's copy keeps in-frame clones and lacks some. The DNA was the basis for D and trimming; V, J and clone size are from that table. The sample contains approximately 99,000 clones, over 75% of which appear only once. The CDR3 is made up of 16 amino acids. V was pared by 6 bases and J by 1 base, with 18 bases between. Germline lookup yields CDR1 SGHNT and CDR2 YENEEA. The sequence came from a woman aged 65 to 85 with acute or convalescent COVID-19. The sample comprised peripheral blood. This chain links TRBV11-3 with TRBJ1-1, with D maybe TRBD1 (6 bases). The CDR3: CASSQGGQLTNTEAFF. The CDR3 DNA is TGTGCCAGCAGTCAGGGCGGACAGCTTACGAACACTGAAGCTTTCTTT.